This TCR beta chain appears in the sequencing data of a study of blood T cell repertoires in COVID-19. Study summary: T cells, B-cell-depleted T cells, or PBMCs supplied cDNA or gDNA.

There are 18 residues in the CDR3. V was trimmed by 4 bases and J by 5 bases, leaving 24 bases between them. The germline V gene encodes CDR1 SGDLS and CDR2 YYNGEE. Per the original data handling: Amplification from reference gene primers served as the basis for estimated nucleated cell counts. Libraries were prepared by immunoSEQ multiplex PCR; TCRdb keeps only in-frame clonotypes and omits some of them. D and trimming come from the DNA, and the V and J calls and clone size come from that table. The sample lists roughly 240,000 clones, approximately 82% occurring once. V is TRBV9 and J is TRBJ2-2, with D perhaps matching TRBD2 (6 bases). The sequence was collected from a man aged 55 to 70 who had recovered from COVID-19. Sequenced: peripheral blood. CDR3 amino acids: CASSPRKGQGDFTGELFF. The CDR3 DNA is TGTGCCAGCAGCCCAAGGAAGGGTCAAGGGGACTTTACCGGGGAGCTGTTTTTT. Using reference TRBV9 and TRBJ2-2 for the parts outside the CDR3, the full variable domain is DSGVTQTPKHLITATGQRVTLRCSPRSGDLSVYWYQQSLDQGLQFLIQYYNGEERAKGNILERFSAQQFPDLHSELNLSSLELGDSALYFCASSPRKGQGDFTGELFFGEGSRLTVL.